The next 10 T cell receptor beta chains were all read from a single sample in a study of identical twins. TCRdb passed the 5' RACE reads through MiXCR, listing each CDR3 protein once. Among roughly 220,000 distinct CDR3 sequences listed, 6.5% were seen once. The data also belong to a second study, concerning T cells expressing NK-cell markers.

The sample taken for sequencing was CD8+ T cells sorted from blood. All receptors derive from a woman aged 18-29 years in good health.

The sample holds many counts of this clonotype. The gene calls are TRBV20-1 and TRBJ1-1; D ambiguous. Trimming removed 0 bases at V and 3 bases at J, with 2 bases between. This CDR3 spans 11 amino acids. Germline CDR1 and CDR2: DFQATT and SNEGSKA (reference sequence). In DNA form, the CDR3 reads TGCAGTGCTAGAGATTACACTGAAGCTTTCTTT. It codes for CSARDYTEAFF.

The chain combines TRBV5-4 with TRBJ1-4; no firm D call. Germline CDR1 SGHNT, CDR2 YYREEE (reference sequence). V shed 4 bases and J shed 5 bases, with 12 bases lying between them. CDR3 size: 14 residues. DNA for the CDR3: TGTGCCAGCAGCCCCTACGGGGTAAATGAAAAACTGTTTTTT. Encoded protein: CASSPYGVNEKLFF. The full variable domain, in which reference TRBV5-4 and TRBJ1-4 provide the parts outside the CDR3, is ETGVTQSPTHLIKTRGQQVTLRCSSQSGHNTVSWYQQALGQGPQFIFQYYREEENGRGNFPPRFSGLQFPNYSSELNVNALELDDSALYLCASSPYGVNEKLFFGSGTQLSVL.

This clonotype was detected ten times or more. The chain employs TRBV20-1 and TRBJ2-7, with 8 bases fitting TRBD2. Germline CDR1 is DFQATT and CDR2 is SNEGSKA (reference sequence). J gave up 3 bases and V 6 bases, and 13 bases lay outside the gene matches. The CDR3 contains 15 residues. The CDR3 sequence: CSAAGYLAGGYEQYF. CDR3 in DNA: TGCAGTGCCGCAGGTTATCTAGCGGGTGGCTACGAGCAGTACTTC.

This clonotype was observed a handful of times. The chain carries TRBV7-9 and TRBJ1-1; D is possibly TRBD1 (5 bases). V lost 5 bases to trimming and J lost 5 bases, with 18 bases between them. CDR1 and CDR2 (germline): SEHNR, FQNEAQ (reference sequence). The CDR3 runs to 15 residues. CDR3 coding DNA: TGTGCCAGCAGCCACCGAGCGGGGGGGGAAACTGAAGCTTTCTTT. Translated, it gives CASSHRAGGETEAFF.

The chain employs TRBV6-2 or TRBV6-3 and TRBJ2-3, with 10 bases that match TRBD2. The germline V gene encodes CDR1 MNHEY and CDR2 SVGEGT. J was trimmed by 7 bases and V by 6 bases; bases with no gene match: 7. This CDR3 is built from 14 residues. DNA of the CDR3: TGTGCCAGCAGATCTCTAGCGGGGGTGTATACGCAGTATTTT. It is translated as CASRSLAGVYTQYF.

This clonotype has a handful of counts. The chain combines TRBV29-1 with TRBJ2-1; 14 nucleotides agree with TRBD2. The CDR3 is 16 residues long. The J segment lost 6 bases and the V segment lost 1 base, leaving 5 bases of the junction unmatched. Germline-derived CDR1 and CDR2 are SQVTM and ANQGSEA. The CDR3 region has the DNA TGCAGCGTTGAAGGACTAGCGGGAGGGCCCGGCAATGAGCAGTTCTTC. This translates into CSVEGLAGGPGNEQFF.

At least ten counts were recorded for this clonotype. V and J are TRBV7-8 and TRBJ2-7, with 10 bases aligning to TRBD1. Germline CDR1 SGHVS, CDR2 FQNEAQ. The CDR3 length is 17 residues. J was trimmed by 1 base and V by 4 bases; bases with no gene match: 10. In nucleotides, the CDR3 is TGTGCCAGCAGCTACCTTCGGACAGGGGGTTTGTCCTACGAGCAGTACTTC. Its translation: CASSYLRTGGLSYEQYF. The whole variable domain, filled in from reference TRBV7-8 and TRBJ2-7, reads GAGVSQSPRYKVAKRGQDVALRCDPISGHVSLFWYQQALGQGPEFLTYFQNEAQLDKSGLPSDRFFAERPEGSVSTLKIQRTQQEDSAVYLCASSYLRTGGLSYEQYFGPGTRLTVT.

The gene calls are TRBV25-1 and TRBJ2-7, with D unclear. Germline values: CDR1 MGHDK, CDR2 SYGVNS. The CDR3 is 15 amino acids. The V end was cut by 3 bases, the J end by 6 bases, with 18 bases between. CDR3 bases: TGTGCCAGCAGTGAGCGACAATCCCCCTCGTCCGAGCAGTACTTC. This gives the protein CASSERQSPSSEQYF.

This clonotype was picked up many times. This chain uses TRBV12-3 or TRBV12-4 with TRBJ1-2; TRBD1 might be the D (5 bases). This CDR3 is built from 13 residues. The germline V and J ends were trimmed by 10 bases and 5 bases, with 17 bases remaining between them. The CDR3 sequence is CAILGGRGYGYTF. The CDR3 DNA sequence: TGTGCCATACTCGGGGGACGGGGGTATGGCTACACCTTC.

This clonotype was found a few times. J is TRBJ1-6 and V is TRBV4-1; the D is unclear. The CDR3 totals 13 residues. V was pared by 6 bases and J by 7 bases, with 10 bases between. Germline CDR1 reads MGHRA; CDR2 reads YSYEKL. CDR3 sequence: CASRGEGNSPLHF. The CDR3, as DNA: TGCGCCAGCAGGGGCGAGGGAAATTCACCCCTCCACTTT.